This T cell receptor beta chain was documented in a study of cytomegalovirus exposure and HLA in healthy donors. Broader study findings: With high specificity and sensitivity, the classifier reportedly diagnosed cytomegalovirus status. HLA alleles were associated with 16,000 or so TCR beta sequences in a later analysis at 0.05 false discovery rate.

Per germline, CDR1 MGHRA and CDR2 YSYEKL. The CDR3 length is 15 residues. V lost 0 bases and J lost 4, with 10 bases in between. As concerns this clone: Its target is not known.

A multiplex PCR was run with 60 Vbeta primers and 13 Jbeta primers. Original processing methods: In a later analysis, 79 million or so unique TCR beta chains included roughly 11 million shared by two or more donors. Using immunoSEQ multiplex PCR, the repertoire was profiled, and TCRdb retains in-frame clones only, with some absent. V and J calls and clone size are as listed in that table; D and trimming were resolved from the DNA. The table lists some 98,000 clones, around 81% of them singletons, with under 4.5% in the top ten. The chain employs TRBV4-1 and TRBJ1-5; weak D call: TRBD1 (5 bases). The clonotype was recovered from a female donor in good health and CMV-seropositive. The sample taken for sequencing was PBMCs. CDR3 DNA: TGCGCCAGCAGCCAAGATCGCAGGGATAATCAGCCCCAGCATTTT. This gives the protein CASSQDRRDNQPQHF.